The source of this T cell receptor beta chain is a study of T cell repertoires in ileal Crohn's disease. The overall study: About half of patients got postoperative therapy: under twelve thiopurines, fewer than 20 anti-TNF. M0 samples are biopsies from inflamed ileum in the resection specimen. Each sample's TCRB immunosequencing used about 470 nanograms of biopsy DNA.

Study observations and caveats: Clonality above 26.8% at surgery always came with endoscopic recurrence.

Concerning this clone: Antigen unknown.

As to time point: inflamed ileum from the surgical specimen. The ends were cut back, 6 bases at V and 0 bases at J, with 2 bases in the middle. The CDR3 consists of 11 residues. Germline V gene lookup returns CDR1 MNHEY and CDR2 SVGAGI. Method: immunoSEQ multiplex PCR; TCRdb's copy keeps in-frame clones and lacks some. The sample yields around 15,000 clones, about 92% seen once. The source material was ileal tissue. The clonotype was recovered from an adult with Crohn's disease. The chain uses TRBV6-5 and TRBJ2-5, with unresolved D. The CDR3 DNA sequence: TGTGCCAGCAGCAACCAAGAGACCCAGTACTTC. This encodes CASSNQETQYF.